Here is one T cell receptor (beta chain) with its context. The data were obtained in a study of blood T cell repertoires in COVID-19. Background on the study: The United States, Italy and Spain were the sources of the acute and convalescent COVID-19 samples. The analysed material was cDNA or gDNA that came from T cells, B-cell-depleted T cells, or PBMCs.

Original analysis: Using reference gene primer amplification, nucleated cell counts were estimated. Produced via immunoSEQ multiplex PCR; TCRdb's table is partial and in-frame only. V, J and clone size derive from that table, while D and trimming were established from the DNA sequence. The sample lists more than 13,000 clones; 70% to 90% were seen once. CDR1 and CDR2 (germline): ENHRY, SYGVKD. This CDR3 contains 14 residues. The V gene lost 0 bases and the J gene lost 3 bases, with 5 bases spanning the gap. The sequencing input was peripheral blood. This TCR was recovered from a woman in her sixties or seventies in a cohort sampled during active or convalescent COVID-19. This chain links TRBV10-3 with TRBJ2-2; D not certain. CDR3 region: CAISESQYTGELFF. For the CDR3, the DNA is TGTGCCATCAGTGAGTCGCAGTACACCGGGGAGCTGTTTTTT.